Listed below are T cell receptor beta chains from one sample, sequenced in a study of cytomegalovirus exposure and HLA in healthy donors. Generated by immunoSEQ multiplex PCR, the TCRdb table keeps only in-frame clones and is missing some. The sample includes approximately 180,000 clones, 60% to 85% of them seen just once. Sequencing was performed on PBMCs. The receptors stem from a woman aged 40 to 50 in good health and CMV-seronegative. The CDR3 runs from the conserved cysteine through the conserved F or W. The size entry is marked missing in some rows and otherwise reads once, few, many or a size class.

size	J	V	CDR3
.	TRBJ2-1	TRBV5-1	CASSPQGGSGVGNEQFF
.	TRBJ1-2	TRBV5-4	CASSPGGDRVGYGYTF
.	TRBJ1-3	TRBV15	CATSREGTPAGEGNTIYF
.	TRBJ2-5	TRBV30	CAWSARDRGETQYF
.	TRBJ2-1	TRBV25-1	CASSSSGRGNNEQFF
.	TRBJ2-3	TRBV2	CATKEGGGYDTQYF
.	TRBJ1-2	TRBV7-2	CASSLGTGGRGYTF
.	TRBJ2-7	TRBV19	CASSTRWTGGRNEQYF
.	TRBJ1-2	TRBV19	CASSIDRGNYGYTF
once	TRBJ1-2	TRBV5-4	CASSLDGGYGYTF
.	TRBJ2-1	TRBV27	CASSSEQTYNEQFF
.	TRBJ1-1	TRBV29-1	CSASGTANTEAFF
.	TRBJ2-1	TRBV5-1	CASSLAAGGEVDEQFF
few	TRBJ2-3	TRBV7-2	CASSPGQGTDTQYF
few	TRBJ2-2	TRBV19	CASSIPPPGELFF
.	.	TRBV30	CAWSARTSGRVAYEQYF
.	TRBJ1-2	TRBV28	CATTGQGTDTF
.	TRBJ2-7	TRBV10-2	CASSDTSTRYEQYF
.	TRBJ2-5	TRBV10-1	CATPPREREAETQYF
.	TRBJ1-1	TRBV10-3	CAISERDRGTEAFF
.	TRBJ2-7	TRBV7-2	CASSLEGAAGGQYF
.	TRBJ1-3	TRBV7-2	CASSLLGGAAGNTIYF
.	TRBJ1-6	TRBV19	CASSIDGRTATSEPLHF
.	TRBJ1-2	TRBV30	CAWSPSGNRGYTF
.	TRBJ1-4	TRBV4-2	CASSQDSAGVFNEKLFF
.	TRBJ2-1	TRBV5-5	CASSLGASVKRGTFNEQFF
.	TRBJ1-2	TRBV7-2	CASSYSGGTNYGYTF
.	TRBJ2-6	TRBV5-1	CASSLTASSGANVLTF
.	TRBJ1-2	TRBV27	CASSLTGSYGYTF
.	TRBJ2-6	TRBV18	CASSLPGSVGANVLTF
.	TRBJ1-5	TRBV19	CASSTLSNQPQHF
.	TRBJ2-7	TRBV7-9	CASSWRGTSEPYEQYF
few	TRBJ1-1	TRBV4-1	CASSPLQGTGTEAFF